This record covers a single T cell receptor beta chain. There is no known antigen for this receptor. Qualities for individual bases were not recorded, and no much larger clone is one base off. The cysteine opens and the phenylalanine closes a CDR3 of 13 amino acids. CDR3 DNA is the only sequence kept; it has 39 bases, read in frame from the first base. At the junction V is shortened by 1 base and J by 3 bases, with 6 bases in between. CDR1 LGHDT and CDR2 YNNKEL are derived from the germline V gene (reference sequence). The data belong to a study of T cells after yellow fever vaccination (dated by TCRdb to about 2019). Regarding the research as a whole: The SMART-Seq v4 Ultra Low Input RNA kit was used to prepare libraries from fractions with low cell numbers. Blood was drawn at multiple timepoints before and after primary and secondary immunization, with bulk PBMC replicates and cell subsets isolated. To follow T-cell clones before and after both primary and booster YFV17D yellow fever vaccination, bulk TCR alpha and beta repertoires underwent longitudinal sequencing. Two healthy male donors, one aged 18 to 30 and one aged 30 to 39 years, were included in the cohort. Findings and caveats that apply to the study as a whole: A small fraction of clonotypes appeared in both the CD4 and CD8 compartments, likely as a result of convergent recombination. Because only two donors were included in the study, the extent to which the findings can be generalized is limited. Computational filtering was needed because FACS-sorted repertoires could contain abundant contaminating clonotypes from the bulk population. Compared with the primary T-cell response, the secondary T-cell response was faster but weaker, reaching its peak on day 5 rather than on day 15. After the booster, most clones that had expanded after primary vaccination were detected again (approximately 95% of CD4 and around nine tenths of CD8), suggesting broad maintenance of memory.

The label giving this sample's treatment or condition can be read as: live attenuated yellow fever vaccine strain. PBMCs were isolated from peripheral blood using a standard Ficoll-Paque protocol. CD4 and CD8 T-cell fractions were isolated with Dynabeads CD4 and CD8 positive selection kits. RNA was extracted with TriZol from bulk PBMCs, CD4 and CD8 fractions, and dextramer-positive and dextramer-negative fractions. TCR cDNA was made using 5'RACE template switching, a step that added a universal primer site and unique molecular identifiers. Priming of cDNA synthesis was performed from both the TCR alpha and TCR beta constant segments. Two PCR steps were used to amplify libraries, with sample barcodes and sequencing adapters being added in the second step. Sequencing of the libraries was done on either Illumina HiSeq 2500 (2x100 bp) or NovaSeq (2x150 bp). As for how the authors treated the data: Demultiplexing of reads and collapsing into UMI consensus sequences were performed with MIGEC, and V(D)J alignment was carried out with MiXCR. Clonotypes responding to the vaccine were identified with edgeR on replicate PBMC samples, with the criteria of FDR below 0.01 and a log2 fold change above 5 up to day 15. Each bulk clonotype received a CD4 or CD8 identity based on whether the sequenced CD4 or CD8 repertoire contained that clonotype at higher abundance. TCRdb reprocessed the public reads (quality trimming at Q25 with fastp, clone calling with MiXCR) and kept in-frame beta chains. Rows with a matching CDR3 protein are joined into one entry that keeps the most common DNA and genes. These V and J calls rely on TCRdb rather than the paper's analysis. This sample lists about 150,000 distinct CDR3 sequences; about 6% were detected once. The top ten hold just under 3% of the sample.

The sample was CD4+ T cells sorted from PBMCs, taken on the day of the first yellow fever vaccination. This clonotype was sampled from a young man who received the YFV17D yellow fever vaccine. The rearrangement combines TRBV3-1 with TRBJ2-5, with no reliable assignment of the D segment. Here is the DNA: TGTGCCAGCAGCCAAGTCAGTAAAGAGACCCAGTACTTC. Translated, it gives CASSQVSKETQYF.